These 18 T cell receptor beta chains originate from one sample sequenced in a study of blood T cell repertoires in COVID-19 (dated by TCRdb to the early 2020s). The library was prepared using the immunoSEQ multiplex PCR assay. TCRdb took this table from immuneACCESS and kept in-frame rearrangements with V and J called. Such tables lack part of the clones; where checked against another copy, unresolved V genes explain under half of the gap, and the rest is unexplained. This sample lists 200,000 to 300,000 clones; 86% were detected once. The ten largest clones represent roughly an eighth of the sample. What was sequenced was peripheral blood. These receptors were obtained from a man at least 80 years old with acute or convalescent COVID-19.

V is TRBV6-5 and J is TRBJ1-2, with D tentatively TRBD1 (5 bases). V lost 6 bases, J lost 7 bases, and 15 bases lay in between. CDR1 MNHEY and CDR2 SVGAGI come from the germline V gene. The CDR3 extends over 13 amino acids. The CDR3 here is CASSGTGVLGYTF. CDR3 DNA sequence: TGTGCCAGCAGCGGGACGGGGGTCCTTGGCTACACCTTC.

J is TRBJ2-5 and V is TRBV9, with 8 bases aligning to TRBD1. CDR3 length equals 15 residues. J was trimmed by 5 bases and V by 3 bases; bases with no gene match: 9. Germline loops: CDR1 SGDLS, CDR2 YYNGEE. The CDR3 DNA reads as TGTGCCAGCAGCGGTGGGGCAGGGGGCATGGAGACCCAGTACTTC. Translated, it gives CASSGGAGGMETQYF.

V usage is TRBV2 and J usage is TRBJ2-1; TRBD2 matches 7 bases. The ends lost 6 bases at V and 10 bases at J; junction bases unmatched: 12. This CDR3 comprises 14 residues. Germline V lookup: CDR1 SNHLY, CDR2 FYNNEI. CDR3 residues: CASSLGPAGSEQFF. CDR3 bases: TGTGCCAGCAGCCTTGGGCCAGCGGGAAGCGAGCAGTTCTTC.

This clone was seen only once. The rearrangement uses TRBV25-1 and TRBJ2-3; 10 bases align to TRBD2. The junction had 11 bases not matched to a gene; V was cut back by 1 base and J by 4 bases. CDR1 is MGHDK, CDR2 SYGVNS, per germline. This CDR3 has 18 residues. CDR3 sequence (DNA): TGTGCCAGCAGTGAATCAAAGGGAAGCGGGGGGGCCTCAGATACGCAGTATTTT. Translated: CASSESKGSGGASDTQYF. Looking up the rest from reference TRBV25-1 and TRBJ2-3 gives the full variable domain: EADIYQTPRYLVIGTGKKITLECSQTMGHDKMYWYQQDPGMELHLIHYSYGVNSTEKGDLSSESTVSRIRTEHFPLTLESARPSHTSQYLCASSESKGSGGASDTQYFGPGTRLTVL.

This rearrangement joins TRBV19 to TRBJ1-2; D is possibly TRBD1 (6 bases). This CDR3 is 13 amino acids long. Per the germline V gene, CDR1 is LNHDA and CDR2 is SQIVND (reference sequence). V was pared by 5 bases and J by 2 bases, with 9 bases between. The CDR3 nucleotides read TGTGCCAGTAGTCGGGACAACAACTATGGCTACACCTTC. Its translation: CASSRDNNYGYTF. Complete variable domain (other parts from reference TRBV19 and TRBJ1-2): DGGITQSPKYLFRKEGQNVTLSCEQNLNHDAMYWYRQDPGQGLRLIYYSQIVNDFQKGDIAEGYSVSREKKESFPLTVTSAQKNPTAFYLCASSRDNNYGYTFGSGTRLTVV.

The rearrangement links TRBV5-4 to TRBJ1-6; perhaps TRBD1 as D (5 bases). The V end was cut by 4 bases, the J end by 7 bases, with 24 bases between. The length of the CDR3 is 18 residues. In germline, CDR1 is SGHNT, CDR2 YYREEE (reference sequence). This chain's CDR3 is CASSLGSSIGHTNSPLHF. DNA for the CDR3: TGTGCCAGCAGCCTGGGGTCATCGATCGGACATACGAATTCACCCCTCCACTTT. Drawing the rest from reference TRBV5-4 and TRBJ1-6, the complete variable domain is ETGVTQSPTHLIKTRGQQVTLRCSSQSGHNTVSWYQQALGQGPQFIFQYYREEENGRGNFPPRFSGLQFPNYSSELNVNALELDDSALYLCASSLGSSIGHTNSPLHFGNGTRLTVT.

The J gene is TRBJ1-2, the V gene TRBV25-1; unclear D gene. CDR3 length: 13 amino acids. V shed 2 bases and J shed 7 bases, with 11 bases lying between them. CDR1 MGHDK and CDR2 SYGVNS come from the germline V gene. For the CDR3, the DNA is TGTGCCAGCAGTGAAGCCGGGGTAGGTGGCTACACCTTC. It encodes CASSEAGVGGYTF.

The V and J genes are TRBV4-3 and TRBJ2-7; D perhaps matches TRBD1 (6 bases). The CDR3 consists of 15 residues. In germline, CDR1 is LGHNA, CDR2 YSLEER. V lost 2 bases and J lost 6, with 17 bases in between. The CDR3 loop reads CASSQSPQGNSEQYF. For the CDR3, the DNA is TGCGCCAGCAGCCAAAGTCCGCAGGGGAACAGCGAGCAGTACTTC.

This chain links TRBV29-1 with TRBJ2-7; TRBD2 might be the D (7 bases). Per germline, CDR1 SQVTM and CDR2 ANQGSEA. Between the trimmed V and J ends, which lost 6 bases and 2 bases, there was a span of 14 bases. The CDR3 extends over 13 amino acids. Here the CDR3 reads CSVLGGGAYEQYF. Here the CDR3 DNA reads TGCAGCGTGTTGGGGGGGGGCGCCTACGAGCAGTACTTC.

The J gene is TRBJ1-5, the V gene TRBV7-2, with 12 nucleotides matching TRBD1. V was pared by 4 bases and J by 5 bases, with 3 bases of the junction left unmatched. This CDR3 has 15 amino acids. Germline values: CDR1 SGHTA, CDR2 FQGNSA. CDR3 nucleotide sequence: TGTGCCAGCAGCTCGGGGACAGGGGGCTATCAGCCCCAGCATTTT. Translated: CASSSGTGGYQPQHF.

J is TRBJ2-5 and V is TRBV7-2; 9 positions agree with TRBD1. From germline, CDR1 is SGHTA and CDR2 FQGNSA. J gave up 9 bases and V 5 bases, and 7 bases lay outside the gene matches. The CDR3 sequence is 13 residues long. The CDR3 coding sequence is TGTGCCAGCAGCCCGGGACAGGGATTAGCCCAGTACTTC. Translated, it gives CASSPGQGLAQYF. Full variable domain (remainder filled in from reference TRBV7-2 and TRBJ2-5): GAGVSQSPSNKVTEKGKDVELRCDPISGHTALYWYRQSLGQGLEFLIYFQGNSAPDKSGLPSDRFSAERTGGSVSTLTIQRTQQEDSAVYLCASSPGQGLAQYFGPGTRLLVL.

Of note for this clone: This specimen includes other DNA sequences encoding the same CDR3. V usage is TRBV28 and J usage is TRBJ1-3; TRBD1 is a possible D gene (5 bases). The germline gives CDR1 MDHEN, CDR2 SYDVKM. CDR3 length equals 14 residues. V was cut by 5 bases and J by 2 bases, with 10 bases left in between. The CDR3 protein is CASSTQGAGNTIYF. The CDR3 nucleotides read TGTGCCAGCAGTACCCAGGGTGCTGGAAACACCATATATTTT.

This clone showed up just a few times. The chain has TRBV7-8 and TRBJ1-2; D gene uncertain. V lost 5 bases and J 4 bases, leaving 8 bases between the germline ends. The CDR3 consists of 12 residues. Germline CDR1 is SGHVS and CDR2 is FQNEAQ. CDR3 sequence reads: CASSPHSYGYTF. The CDR3 coding sequence is TGTGCCAGCAGCCCCCACTCCTATGGCTACACCTTC.

The genes are TRBV7-2 and TRBJ2-7; TRBD1 might be the D (6 bases). The CDR3 is 14 residues long. Trimming took off 6 bases at V and 7 bases at J, with 19 bases between the two ends. CDR1 is SGHTA and CDR2 is FQGNSA in the germline V gene. DNA of the CDR3: TGTGCCAGCAGGTACGGACAGATTCTGGAAGAGCAGTACTTC. Protein: CASRYGQILEEQYF.

This clone has a single count. The rearrangement joins TRBV18 to TRBJ2-7; TRBD2 might be the D (6 bases). Germline V CDR1 and CDR2: KGHSH, LQKENI. V shed 6 bases and J shed 0 bases, with 15 bases lying between them. The CDR3 has 15 amino acids. For the CDR3, the DNA is TGTGCCAGCTCCCTCAAGGAGGGAAGCTCCTACGAGCAGTACTTC. It specifies CASSLKEGSSYEQYF.

The chain employs TRBV25-1 and TRBJ1-1, with 8 bases identical to TRBD1. The CDR3 has 16 residues. CDR1 is MGHDK, CDR2 SYGVNS, per germline. Unmatched junction bases numbered 7, after V lost 4 bases and J lost 0 bases. The CDR3 loop reads CASSVTGGLMNTEAFF. In DNA, the CDR3 is TGTGCCAGCAGTGTTACAGGGGGGCTCATGAACACTGAAGCTTTCTTT.

The rearrangement joins TRBV7-9 to TRBJ2-3; 7 nucleotides agree with TRBD2. Germline V gene lookup returns CDR1 SEHNR and CDR2 FQNEAQ (reference sequence). Trimming took 4 bases from V and 0 from J; bases not matched to a gene: 1. This CDR3 is 14 amino acids long. The CDR3 sequence: CASSSSGSTDTQYF. The DNA of the CDR3 is TGTGCCAGCAGCTCTAGCGGAAGCACAGATACGCAGTATTTT.

For this clone: The same CDR3 is also encoded by other DNA sequences in this sample. This chain joins TRBV5-1 and TRBJ1-2; 7 bases line up with TRBD1. Germline CDR1 SGHRS, CDR2 YFSETQ. The CDR3 has 16 residues. V was clipped by 4 bases and J by 0 bases; unmatched bases: 9. This CDR3 reads CASSQGQTVTNYGYTF. DNA of the CDR3: TGCGCCAGCAGCCAGGGACAGACCGTTACTAACTATGGCTACACCTTC.